This T cell receptor (beta chain) is drawn from a study of T cell responses to AZD1222 COVID-19 vaccine. Study-wide background: Combined were second doses at about 4 or about 12 weeks.

Only in-frame clones appear in the TCRdb table, and some are missing; sequencing was by immunoSEQ multiplex PCR. The profile shows approximately 110,000 clones, about 90% of them singletons. With respect to this clone: The target antigen is unknown.

Points from the study as a whole: Spike-specific TCR breadth and depth grew following two AZD1222 doses.

The CDR3 has 13 amino acids. The germline V and J ends were trimmed by 5 bases and 7 bases, with 14 bases remaining between them. CDR1 and CDR2 from the germline V gene are MNHEY and SVGEGT. V gene TRBV6-2 or TRBV6-3 combines with J gene TRBJ1-2, with a possible D match to TRBD1 (6 bases). The origin of this receptor is an adult in good health. The source was peripheral blood, collected on day 0 of AZD1222 vaccination. In DNA form, the CDR3 reads TGTGCCAGCAGTCAAACAGGGATTCCTGGCTACACCTTC. This sequence encodes CASSQTGIPGYTF.